The present entry profiles one TCR beta chain with its context. Its antigen remains unknown. A second about 7 to 12 cycle PCR used barcoded and J-beta primers. One entry per CDR3 protein, called by TCRdb with MiXCR from the 5' RACE reads. The sample has some 890,000 distinct CDR3 sequences, almost 30% seen once; the top ten hold 10%. All donors came from Russia, were Caucasian and healthy, and spanned ages about 6 to 100. This sample is part of a study of blood T cells in healthy people across ages. Study-wide results and caveats: As age increased, TCR beta diversity per million T cells fell in a roughly linear fashion.

The germline V and J ends were trimmed by 4 bases and 0 bases, with 19 bases remaining between them. This CDR3 contains 19 residues. Germline V CDR1 and CDR2: SEHNR, FQNEAQ (reference sequence). The same specimen was also included in a second study, on T cells of mothers and their children. From that paper: Among related mother-child pairs, overlap was slightly higher than in unrelated pairs, though not significantly.

The chain links TRBV7-9 to TRBJ2-6; no definite D call. The sequence derives from a woman between 40 and 55 years old in good health. The specimen sequenced was blood. In DNA, the CDR3 is TGTGCCAGCAGCTCAAGCCCCCTTCAGAAGAGCTCTGGGGCCAACGTCCTGACTTTC. It yields the protein CASSSSPLQKSSGANVLTF.